This is a list of T cell receptor beta chains from one sample in a study of CD8+CD57+ T cells in acquired aplastic anemia. TCRdb re-called the reads with MiXCR, one entry per CDR3 protein. The table has roughly 100,000 distinct CDR3 sequences, around two thirds seen once. Input material: sorted CD4+, CD8+, or CD8+CD57+ T cells (not recorded which) from PBMCs. These receptors were taken from a human donor with aplastic anemia. CDR3s include the opening cysteine and the closing phenylalanine or tryptophan. A D gene is named only where the DNA matches it firmly. Rows may omit the clone size; those that give it use once, few, many or a size class.

abundance	j_gene	v_gene	d_gene	CDR3aa	CDR3nt
.	TRBJ1-6	TRBV19	TRBD1	CASSRSGQDSSPLHF	TGTGCCAGTAGTAGGTCCGGACAGGATTCTTCACCCCTCCACTTT
few	TRBJ2-3	TRBV2	.	CASIRAETTDTQYF	TGTGCCAGCATCAGGGCGGAGACCACAGATACGCAGTATTTT
.	TRBJ2-7	TRBV2	TRBD1	CASSERQGPSRYEQYF	TGTGCCAGCAGTGAGAGACAGGGGCCTTCGAGGTACGAGCAGTACTTC
.	TRBJ2-1	TRBV7-6	.	CASNPTLRYEQFF	TGTGCCAGCAACCCCACCTTGCGATATGAGCAGTTCTTC
once	TRBJ2-1	TRBV12-3/TRBV12-4	TRBD2	CASSTGTSSYNEQFF	TGTGCCAGCAGTACCGGGACTAGCTCCTACAATGAGCAGTTCTTC
.	TRBJ2-7	TRBV2	.	CASRANREGAYEQYF	TGTGCCAGCAGGGCCAACAGGGAGGGGGCCTACGAGCAGTACTTC
.	TRBJ1-2	TRBV12-3/TRBV12-4	.	CASSLAGRGYGYTF	TGTGCCAGCAGTTTAGCAGGGCGAGGTTATGGCTACACCTTC
.	TRBJ2-7	TRBV4-1	TRBD2	CASSQVRTSGRGFEQYF	TGCGCCAGCAGCCAAGTCAGGACTAGCGGGAGGGGCTTCGAGCAGTACTTC
few	TRBJ1-2	TRBV7-8	.	CASSEFYGYTF	TGTGCCAGCAGTGAATTTTATGGCTACACCTTC
.	TRBJ2-3	TRBV25-1	TRBD2	CASSELTLAGGVDTQYF	TGTGCCAGCAGTGAATTAACACTAGCGGGGGGAGTGGATACGCAGTATTTT
few	TRBJ2-5	TRBV20-1	TRBD2	CSARGTSGSSETQYF	TGCAGTGCTAGGGGGACTAGCGGGAGCTCAGAGACCCAGTACTTC
.	TRBJ1-2	TRBV7-9	.	CASSPGLTNYGYTF	TGTGCCAGCAGCCCCGGGCTTACTAACTATGGCTACACCTTC
few	TRBJ1-1	TRBV29-1	.	CSVDGRLNTEAFF	TGCAGCGTTGACGGTCGGCTGAACACTGAAGCTTTCTTT
.	TRBJ2-2	TRBV7-9	.	CASSLREDTGELFF	TGTGCCAGCAGCTTAAGGGAGGACACCGGGGAGCTGTTTTTT
.	TRBJ2-3	TRBV24-1	TRBD1	CATSLQGAYTQYF	TGTGCCACCAGTCTACAGGGGGCGTATACGCAGTATTTT
.	TRBJ2-3	TRBV12-3/TRBV12-4	TRBD2	CASSFGTSGADTQYF	TGTGCCAGCAGTTTCGGGACTAGCGGGGCAGATACGCAGTATTTT
once	TRBJ1-4	TRBV20-1	.	CSANRAPELFF	TGCAGTGCGAACCGGGCGCCGGAACTGTTTTTT
.	TRBJ2-7	TRBV10-1	.	CASSEVISYEQYF	TGCGCCAGCAGTGAGGTCATCTCCTACGAGCAGTACTTC
.	TRBJ2-1	TRBV15	.	CATVPENGYNEQFF	TGTGCCACCGTCCCCGAAAATGGCTACAATGAGCAGTTCTTC
many	TRBJ2-3	TRBV4-2	.	CASSQEWVRTDTQYF	TGTGCCAGCAGCCAAGAATGGGTACGGACAGATACGCAGTATTTT
.	TRBJ2-1	TRBV20-1	TRBD2	CSARGGLAVSSYNEQFF	TGCAGTGCTAGAGGGGGACTAGCGGTGAGCTCCTACAATGAGCAGTTCTTC
.	TRBJ2-7	TRBV7-2	.	CASSARGTVEQYF	TGTGCCAGCAGCGCCCGGGGGACCGTCGAGCAGTACTTC